Included here is one T cell receptor beta chain sequence, with context. Its antigen is still unknown. Because it lacks the conserved phenylalanine or tryptophan at the end, this CDR3 is likely a read error. These data come from a study of tumor-infiltrating lymphocytes in primary liver carcinoma. Points from the study as a whole: Blood's top-250-clone fraction was significantly lower than that of tumors (p = 0.039).

With a constant-region primer, TCR beta cDNA was made from 500 ng of total RNA. Researchers made the TCR beta libraries by running three nested multiplex PCR rounds with slightly modified ARM-PCR. Both of the initial two PCR rounds ran for around 9 cycles and employed TRBV1-TRBV30 forward primers alongside a C-beta reverse primer. MiXCR was run by TCRdb on the multiplex PCR reads, yielding one entry per CDR3 protein. The table shows fewer than 80,000 distinct CDR3 sequences, with approximately 62% occurring only once. It was from 20-30 mg of unsorted bulk tissue that RNA and DNA were co-extracted. Surgical resection served as treatment for the primary liver carcinoma of these patients. Germline CDR1 is SGHAT and CDR2 is FQDESV (reference sequence). The V gene lost 2 bases and the J gene lost 8 bases, with 9 bases spanning the gap. CDR3 length: 13 amino acids.

The chain combines TRBV11-1 with TRBJ2-2; D gene ambiguous. The receptor was isolated from a man aged 35 to 55 with primary liver carcinoma and hepatitis B virus infection. The sample taken for sequencing was tumor-adjacent normal liver tissue. The CDR3 coding sequence is TGTGCCAGCAGCTTAATACGTTTTGGGGAGCTGTTTCTT. Its protein is CASSLIRFGELFL.